The 21 T cell receptor beta chains given below trace back to one sample, sequenced in a study of identical twins. MiXCR, run by TCRdb on the 5' RACE reads, gives a single entry per CDR3 protein. The table lists some 660,000 distinct CDR3 sequences, around 8.3% of them singletons. The same specimen was also included in a second study, on yellow fever vaccine responses in identical twins.

The specimen was PBMCs. These receptors all stem from a woman aged 18-29 years in good health.

This clonotype was counted between two and nine times. The rearrangement joins TRBV5-1 to TRBJ2-1; 8 bases are shared with TRBD2. CDR1 and CDR2 from the germline V gene are SGHRS and YFSETQ. There are 16 residues in the CDR3. The ends lost 0 bases at V and 5 bases at J; junction bases unmatched: 7. The CDR3 sequence: CASSLVGSGRNNEQFF. The CDR3 DNA sequence: TGCGCCAGCAGCTTGGTTGGGAGCGGGAGAAACAATGAGCAGTTCTTC. Based on the CDR3 plus reference TRBV5-1 and TRBJ2-1, the full variable domain is KAGVTQTPRYLIKTRGQQVTLSCSPISGHRSVSWYQQTPGQGLQFLFEYFSETQRNKGNFPGRFSGRQFSNSRSEMNVSTLELGDSALYLCASSLVGSGRNNEQFFGPGTRLTVL.

This clonotype occurred a few times. The rearrangement uses TRBV12-3 or TRBV12-4 and TRBJ1-4; D is ambiguous. The germline V and J ends were trimmed by 6 bases and 0 bases, with 8 bases remaining between them. This CDR3 has 14 residues. The CDR3 nucleotides are TGTGCCAGCAGATTACATGCAACTAATGAAAAACTGTTTTTT. Residues: CASRLHATNEKLFF.

This clonotype has a handful of counts. The genes are TRBV18 and TRBJ2-5, with D hard to call. The germline gives CDR1 KGHSH, CDR2 LQKENI. V dropped 3 bases and J dropped 1 base, with 6 bases sitting between them. The CDR3 runs 13 residues. As DNA, the CDR3 is TGTGCCAGCTCACCCCTCAGCCAAGAGACCCAGTACTTC. Its protein is CASSPLSQETQYF.

This clonotype has just a few counts. The chain carries TRBV10-3 and TRBJ2-4; D unclear. Trimming took 0 bases from V and 5 from J, leaving 5 bases between them. This CDR3 spans 13 amino acids. Germline CDR1 reads ENHRY; CDR2 reads SYGVKD. CDR3 nucleotide sequence: TGTGCCATCAGTGAGTCGCAGGAAAACATTCAGTACTTC. It specifies CAISESQENIQYF.

V usage is TRBV9 and J usage is TRBJ1-2; unclear D gene. Germline loops: CDR1 SGDLS, CDR2 YYNGEE. The CDR3 length is 12 residues. V lost 1 base and J lost 5, with 6 bases in between. CDR3 loop: CASSVSEYGYTF. CDR3 sequence (DNA): TGTGCCAGCAGCGTATCGGAGTATGGCTACACCTTC.

J is TRBJ1-2 and V is TRBV7-9; no clear D gene. Trimming pared 4 bases from V and 6 bases from J, leaving 18 bases between. Germline V lookup: CDR1 SEHNR, CDR2 FQNEAQ (reference sequence). There are 15 residues in the CDR3. The CDR3 coding sequence is TGTGCCAGCAGCTCGGGTTTCGGGTTTGATGATGGCTACACCTTC. Amino acids: CASSSGFGFDDGYTF.

This clonotype was detected a few times. In DNA, the CDR3 is TGTGCCAGCAGCTTGCAGACTGCACAGCCCCAGCATTTT. This gives the protein CASSLQTAQPQHF. V usage is TRBV7-9 and J usage is TRBJ1-5; D is uncertain. The CDR3 spans 13 residues. CDR1 SEHNR and CDR2 FQNEAQ come from the germline V gene (reference sequence). Trimming cost V 3 bases and J 7 bases, with 10 bases left between them.

This sequence joins TRBV7-9 and TRBJ2-7; D call uncertain. Trimming took 5 bases from V and 2 from J, leaving 16 bases between them. The length of the CDR3 is 15 residues. Germline values: CDR1 SEHNR, CDR2 FQNEAQ (reference sequence). The CDR3 bases are TGTGCCAGCAGCCCGCCAGTGCCAGAAACCTACGAGCAGTACTTC. Translation: CASSPPVPETYEQYF.

This clonotype was observed at least ten times. This chain joins TRBV18 and TRBJ2-7; 7 bases align to TRBD2. CDR1 and CDR2 (germline): KGHSH, LQKENI. The CDR3 contains 13 residues. V shed 8 bases, J shed 1 base, and the junction held 5 bases outside the gene matches. Here the CDR3 reads CASSPAGSYEQYF. CDR3 nucleotides: TGTGCCAGCAGCCCAGCGGGATCCTACGAGCAGTACTTC.

In its sample, this clonotype was seen a few times. A read error may account for a junction end that differs from germline. This sequence joins TRBV27 and TRBJ2-1; unclear D gene. In germline, CDR1 is MNHEY, CDR2 SMNVEV (reference sequence). The CDR3 has 16 residues. The CDR3 loop is CASCLVSYGSYNEQFF. The CDR3 DNA sequence: TGTGCCAGCTGTTTGGTTAGCTACGGCTCCTACAATGAGCAGTTCTTC.

This clonotype came up many times. The chain employs TRBV5-1 and TRBJ2-3; D ambiguous. This CDR3 has 14 residues. Germline V gene data show CDR1 as SGHRS and CDR2 as YFSETQ. The V end lost 0 bases, the J end lost 4 bases, and 9 bases lay between the germline ends. The CDR3 is CASSLVPSPDTQYF. CDR3 nucleotide sequence: TGCGCCAGCAGCTTGGTTCCTTCCCCAGATACGCAGTATTTT.

The chain joins TRBV3-1 to TRBJ2-4, with D possibly being TRBD1 or TRBD2 (6 bases each). The V gene lost 1 base and the J gene lost 4 bases, with 17 bases spanning the gap. This CDR3 contains 17 residues. CDR1 and CDR2 from the germline V gene are LGHDT and YNNKEL (reference sequence). Written as DNA, the CDR3 is TGTGCCAGCAGCCAAGGCCACCGGGGGCAGGGAAAAAACATTCAGTACTTC. This sequence encodes CASSQGHRGQGKNIQYF. Supplemented by reference TRBV3-1 and TRBJ2-4, the full variable domain reads DTAVSQTPKYLVTQMGNDKSIKCEQNLGHDTMYWYKQDSKKFLKIMFSYNNKELIINETVPNRFSPKSPDKAHLNLHINSLELGDSAVYFCASSQGHRGQGKNIQYFGAGTRLSVL.

This clonotype has just a few counts. The chain recombines TRBV20-1 with TRBJ1-1; a possible D gene is TRBD1 (6 bases). Per germline, CDR1 DFQATT and CDR2 SNEGSKA (reference sequence). Trimming stripped 3 bases from V and 2 bases from J, with 13 bases between. This CDR3 comprises 14 residues. CDR3 in amino acids: CSARATGRNTEAFF. CDR3 DNA sequence: TGCAGTGCTAGGGCGACAGGAAGAAACACTGAAGCTTTCTTT.

The chain joins TRBV7-9 to TRBJ2-1; TRBD2 matches at 8 bases. CDR1 SEHNR and CDR2 FQNEAQ come from the germline V gene (reference sequence). V gave up 4 bases and J gave up 8 bases; unmatched junction bases: 7. The CDR3 runs 14 residues. The CDR3 nucleotides are TGTGCCAGCAGCTCCCCCGGGGGGGTTCATGAGCAGTTCTTC. This encodes CASSSPGGVHEQFF.

This clonotype was picked up a small number of times. The V call is TRBV6-2 or TRBV6-3, the J call TRBJ2-3; possibly TRBD1 for D (6 bases). Germline V gives CDR1 MNHEY, CDR2 SVGEGT. V was cut by 4 bases and J by 2 bases, with 22 bases left in between. The CDR3 is 18 amino acids. The CDR3 reads CASSWDGTPFLSTDTQYF. The CDR3 coding sequence is TGTGCCAGCAGTTGGGACGGGACACCGTTTTTATCCACAGATACGCAGTATTTT.

This clonotype occurred a few times. The chain has TRBV20-1 and TRBJ1-2; the D is unclear. Germline CDR1 DFQATT, CDR2 SNEGSKA (reference sequence). This CDR3 region has 14 residues. V lost 6 bases and J 4 bases, leaving 18 bases between the germline ends. The CDR3 is CSAEIAWESYGYTF. The DNA for the CDR3 is TGCAGTGCAGAGATCGCTTGGGAAAGCTATGGCTACACCTTC.

Many counts were recorded for this clonotype. This chain connects TRBV28 to TRBJ2-3; 8 bases map to TRBD2. The ends lost 7 bases at V and 7 bases at J; junction bases unmatched: 16. Per the germline V gene, CDR1 is MDHEN and CDR2 is SYDVKM. The CDR3 loop spans 16 amino acids. The CDR3 nucleotides are TGTGCCAGCATTGAGCGTTCGGGACTAGGGAAGAATACGCAGTATTTT. This codes for CASIERSGLGKNTQYF.

This clonotype was counted many times. The rearrangement uses TRBV5-6 and TRBJ1-4; tentative D call: TRBD1 (5 bases). Trimming shortened V by 3 bases and J by 8 bases, and 17 bases separated the two germline ends. This CDR3 is built from 15 residues. Germline loops: CDR1 SGHDT, CDR2 YYEEEE. The CDR3 DNA is TGTGCCAGCAGCTCGGAAGATCAGGGAGGCGAAAAACTGTTTTTT. Translating it yields CASSSEDQGGEKLFF.

This chain uses TRBV5-6 with TRBJ2-1, with TRBD2 identical over 7 bases. The germline V gene encodes CDR1 SGHDT and CDR2 YYEEEE. The J segment lost 0 bases and the V segment lost 6 bases, leaving 12 bases of the junction unmatched. The CDR3 spans 17 residues. CDR3 DNA: TGTGCCAGCACCCACCGAAGCGGGGTAAGCTCCTACAATGAGCAGTTCTTC. It is translated as CASTHRSGVSSYNEQFF.

The chain couples TRBV19 to TRBJ2-7; unclear D gene. The germline V and J ends were trimmed by 5 bases and 2 bases, with 10 bases remaining between them. CDR1 and CDR2 from the germline V gene are LNHDA and SQIVND (reference sequence). The CDR3 runs to 13 residues. The DNA for the CDR3 is TGTGCCAGTAGTTCTGCGGTGGCCTACGAGCAGTACTTC. As protein: CASSSAVAYEQYF.

Many counts were recorded for this clonotype. The genes are TRBV29-1 and TRBJ1-4, with TRBD1 as a possible D gene (5 bases). CDR1 SQVTM and CDR2 ANQGSEA come from the germline V gene. V gave up 4 bases and J gave up 7 bases, with 16 bases separating them. There are 14 residues in the CDR3. The DNA of the CDR3 is TGCAGCGTTGTAACCGGGGGGTTTGGTGAAAAACTGTTTTTT. It is translated as CSVVTGGFGEKLFF.